Presented here are 5 T cell receptor beta chains from one specimen sequenced in a study of quantifying T cell responses using KT2 cells. In the study overall: RNA was reverse transcribed with TCR alpha and beta constant-region primers.

Each cDNA got a UMI-containing oligo ligated at its 3' end. An equimolar mix of RC1.1 and RC1.2 primed the beta chain across TRBC1 and TRBC2. In TCRdb, the UMI-ligation and nested PCR reads were re-called with MiXCR into one record per CDR3 protein. The sample includes 39,000 or so distinct CDR3 sequences, 15% to 20% of them seen just once. Sequencing was performed on PBMCs spiked with cells of the T cell clone KT2. The origin of the receptors is a human donor.

The chain carries TRBV25-1 and TRBJ2-3, with D maybe TRBD2 (6 bases). V was trimmed by 5 bases and J by 6 bases, leaving 15 bases between them. Germline CDR1 is MGHDK and CDR2 is SYGVNS. The CDR3 is 14 residues long. The DNA of the CDR3 is TGTGCCAGCAGTCCCCCGGGAGTCAGGGATACGCAGTATTTT. It encodes CASSPPGVRDTQYF.

This chain joins TRBV5-1 and TRBJ2-2; 11 nucleotides agree with TRBD2. The V gene end was trimmed by 4 bases and the J gene end by 4 bases; junction bases not matched to a gene: 3. The CDR3 totals 15 residues. Germline V gene data show CDR1 as SGHRS and CDR2 as YFSETQ. CDR3 sequence: CASSEGLAATGELFF. CDR3 nucleotide sequence: TGCGCCAGCAGCGAGGGACTAGCGGCCACCGGGGAGCTGTTTTTT.

This clonotype occurred a few times. V is TRBV2 and J is TRBJ1-4, with TRBD1 matching 7 bases. The V gene end was trimmed by 6 bases and the J gene end by 4 bases; junction bases not matched to a gene: 5. The length of the CDR3 is 14 residues. In germline, CDR1 is SNHLY, CDR2 FYNNEI. This CDR3 is CASRVDRNNEKLFF. CDR3 in DNA: TGTGCCAGCAGGGTGGACAGGAATAATGAAAAACTGTTTTTT. Together with reference TRBV2 and TRBJ1-4, the CDR3 gives the full variable domain: EPEVTQTPSHQVTQMGQEVILRCVPISNHLYFYWYRQILGQKVEFLVSFYNNEISEKSEIFDDQFSVERPDGSNFTLKIRSTKLEDSAMYFCASRVDRNNEKLFFGSGTQLSVL.

The chain carries TRBV14 and TRBJ2-7; tentative D call: TRBD1 (6 bases). Germline-derived CDR1 and CDR2 are SGHDN and FVKESK. V lost 2 bases to trimming and J lost 1 base, with 9 bases between them. The CDR3 totals 14 residues. CDR3 sequence: CASSQRTASYEQYF. CDR3 coding DNA: TGTGCCAGCAGCCAACGGACAGCATCCTACGAGCAGTACTTC.

This clonotype occurred a few times. V usage is TRBV12-3 or TRBV12-4 and J usage is TRBJ2-3; TRBD1 matches at 7 bases. The V segment lost 7 bases and the J segment 2 bases; nucleotides outside the gene matches: 3. This CDR3 region has 13 residues. This chain's CDR3 is CASKQGYTDTQYF. CDR3 in DNA: TGTGCCAGCAAACAGGGGTACACAGATACGCAGTATTTT.